The subject of this entry is one TCR beta chain. What it binds is unknown. These data originate in a study of beta chain features in type 1 diabetes. For the study at large: Healthy donors resembled patients in age, gender and cell yields. General observations from the study: More deletions and fewer insertions at VDJ junctions were found in patients with type 1 diabetes. The study found moderately but significantly shorter TCRB CDR3s in all four CD4+ subsets of Type 1 diabetes patients. Researchers reported that naive, central memory and Treg TCRB repertoires appeared more similar in patients than in healthy donors.

Per germline, CDR1 GTSNPN and CDR2 SVGIG (reference sequence). This CDR3 region has 13 residues. Germline trimming cut 3 bases from V and 9 bases from J; bases unmatched to any gene: 7. Expressed TCRB transcripts were sequenced because the entire RNA isolate underwent reverse transcription. Method: immunoSEQ multiplex PCR; TCRdb's copy keeps in-frame clones and lacks some. Of about 410,000 clones listed, about 15% are singletons. The sequenced material came from naive CD4+ T cells from blood. The chain is built from TRBV30 and TRBJ2-1; TRBD2 matches 8 bases. The TCR comes from a man in his thirties or forties in good health. This CDR3 is CAWRRREDGEQFF. The CDR3 DNA sequence: TGTGCCTGGAGGAGGCGGGAGGACGGTGAGCAGTTCTTC.